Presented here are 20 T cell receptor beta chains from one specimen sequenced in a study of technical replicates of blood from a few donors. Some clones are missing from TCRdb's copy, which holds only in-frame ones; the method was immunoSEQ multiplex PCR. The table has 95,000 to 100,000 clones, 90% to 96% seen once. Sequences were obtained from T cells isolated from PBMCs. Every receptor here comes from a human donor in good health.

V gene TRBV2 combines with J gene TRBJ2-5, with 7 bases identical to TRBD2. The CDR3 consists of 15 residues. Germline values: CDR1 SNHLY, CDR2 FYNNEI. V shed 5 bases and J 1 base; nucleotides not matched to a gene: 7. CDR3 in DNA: TGTGCCAGCAGTCCTACTGCGGGAGCCCAAGAGACCCAGTACTTC. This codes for CASSPTAGAQETQYF.

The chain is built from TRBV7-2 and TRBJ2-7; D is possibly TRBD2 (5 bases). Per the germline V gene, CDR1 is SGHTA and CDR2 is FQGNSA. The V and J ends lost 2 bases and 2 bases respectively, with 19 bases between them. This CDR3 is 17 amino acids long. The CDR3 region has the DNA TGTGCCAGCAGCTTATCGGCTAGCCCTTACGAAACCTACGAGCAGTACTTC. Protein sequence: CASSLSASPYETYEQYF.

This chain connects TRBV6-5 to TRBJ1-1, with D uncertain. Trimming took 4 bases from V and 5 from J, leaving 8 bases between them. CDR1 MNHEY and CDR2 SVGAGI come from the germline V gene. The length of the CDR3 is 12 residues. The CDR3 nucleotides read TGTGCCAGCAGTTTAAGAGGAACTGAAGCTTTCTTT. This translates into CASSLRGTEAFF.

The CDR3 DNA reads as TGTGCCATCAGTGAGTCCAGGACAGGGTCCTACGAGCAGTACTTC. As protein: CAISESRTGSYEQYF. This chain uses TRBV10-3 with TRBJ2-7; 8 nucleotides align to TRBD1. Losses at the gene ends were 0 bases for V and 1 base for J; bases not matched to a gene: 2. The CDR3 is 15 amino acids. CDR1 and CDR2 from the germline V gene are ENHRY and SYGVKD.

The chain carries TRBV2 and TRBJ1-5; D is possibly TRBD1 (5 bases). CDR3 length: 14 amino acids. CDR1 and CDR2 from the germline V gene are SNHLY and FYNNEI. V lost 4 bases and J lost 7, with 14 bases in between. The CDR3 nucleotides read TGTGCCAGCAGTGTGAACCAGGGTCTCCAGCCCCAGCATTTT. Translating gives CASSVNQGLQPQHF.

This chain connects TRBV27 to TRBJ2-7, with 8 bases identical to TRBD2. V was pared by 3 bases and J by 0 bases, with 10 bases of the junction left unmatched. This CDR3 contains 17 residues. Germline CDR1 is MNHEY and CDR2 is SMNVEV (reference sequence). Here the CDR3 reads CASSLRVAGHHSYEQYF. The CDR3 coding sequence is TGTGCCAGCAGTTTGCGGGTAGCGGGGCACCACTCCTACGAGCAGTACTTC.

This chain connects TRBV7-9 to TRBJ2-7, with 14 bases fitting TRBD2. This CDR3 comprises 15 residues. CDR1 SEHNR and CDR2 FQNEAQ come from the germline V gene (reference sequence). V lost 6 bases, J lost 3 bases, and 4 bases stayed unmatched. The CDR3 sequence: CASSRTSGRNYEQYF. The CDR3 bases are TGTGCCAGCAGTCGGACTAGCGGGAGGAACTACGAGCAGTACTTC.

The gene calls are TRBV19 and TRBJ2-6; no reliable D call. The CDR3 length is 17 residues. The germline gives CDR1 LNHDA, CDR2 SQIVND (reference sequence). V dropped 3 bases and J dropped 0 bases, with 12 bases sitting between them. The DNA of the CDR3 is TGTGCCAGTAGTATGACATCCTCCGACTCTGGGGCCAACGTCCTGACTTTC. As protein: CASSMTSSDSGANVLTF.

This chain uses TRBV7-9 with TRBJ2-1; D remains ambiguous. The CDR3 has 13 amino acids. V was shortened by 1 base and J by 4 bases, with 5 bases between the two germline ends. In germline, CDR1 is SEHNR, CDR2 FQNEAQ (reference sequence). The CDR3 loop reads CASSLVSYNEQFF. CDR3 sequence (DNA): TGTGCCAGCAGCTTAGTTTCTTACAATGAGCAGTTCTTC.

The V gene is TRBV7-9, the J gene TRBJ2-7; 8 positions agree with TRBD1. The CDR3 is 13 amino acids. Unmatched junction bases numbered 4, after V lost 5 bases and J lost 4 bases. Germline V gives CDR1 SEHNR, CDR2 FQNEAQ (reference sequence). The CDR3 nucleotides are TGTGCCAGCAGCCGGACAGGGTTGTACGAGCAGTACTTC. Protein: CASSRTGLYEQYF.

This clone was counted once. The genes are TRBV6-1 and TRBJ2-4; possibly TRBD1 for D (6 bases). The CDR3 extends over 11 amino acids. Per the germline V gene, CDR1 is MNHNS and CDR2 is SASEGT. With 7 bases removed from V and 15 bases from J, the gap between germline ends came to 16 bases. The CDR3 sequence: CASISGVERYF. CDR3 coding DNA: TGTGCCAGCATCTCAGGGGTTGAAAGGTACTTC.

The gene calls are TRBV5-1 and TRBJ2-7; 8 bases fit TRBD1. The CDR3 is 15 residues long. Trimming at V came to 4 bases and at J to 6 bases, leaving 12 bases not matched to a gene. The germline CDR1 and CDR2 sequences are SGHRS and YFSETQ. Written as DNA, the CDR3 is TGCGCCAGCAGCCCTGATCAAGGACAGGGAGGCGAGCAGTACTTC. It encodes CASSPDQGQGGEQYF.

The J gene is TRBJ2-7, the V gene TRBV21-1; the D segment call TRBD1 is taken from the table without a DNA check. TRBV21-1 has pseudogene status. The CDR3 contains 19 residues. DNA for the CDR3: TGTGCCAGCTCCGAATGCAGGACAGGTCGAACCCTCTACTCCTACGAGCAGTACTTC. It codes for CASSECRTGRTLYSYEQYF.

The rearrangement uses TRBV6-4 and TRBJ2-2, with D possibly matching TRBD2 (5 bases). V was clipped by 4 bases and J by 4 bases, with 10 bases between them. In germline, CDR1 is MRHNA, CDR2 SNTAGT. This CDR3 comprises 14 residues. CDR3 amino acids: CASSAAGLTGELFF. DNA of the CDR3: TGTGCCAGCAGTGCTGCGGGCCTCACCGGGGAGCTGTTTTTT.

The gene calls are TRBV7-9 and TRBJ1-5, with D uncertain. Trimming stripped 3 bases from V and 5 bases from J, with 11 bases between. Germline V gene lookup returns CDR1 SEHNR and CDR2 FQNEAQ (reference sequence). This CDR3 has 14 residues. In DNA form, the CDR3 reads TGTGCCAGCAGCTTTTGGCCAGAAGATCAGCCCCAGCATTTT. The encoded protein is CASSFWPEDQPQHF. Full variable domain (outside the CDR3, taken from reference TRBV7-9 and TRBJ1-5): DTGVSQNPRHKITKRGQNVTFRCDPISEHNRLYWYRQTLGQGPEFLTYFQNEAQLEKSRLLSDRFSAERPKGSFSTLEIQRTEQGDSAMYLCASSFWPEDQPQHFGDGTRLSIL.

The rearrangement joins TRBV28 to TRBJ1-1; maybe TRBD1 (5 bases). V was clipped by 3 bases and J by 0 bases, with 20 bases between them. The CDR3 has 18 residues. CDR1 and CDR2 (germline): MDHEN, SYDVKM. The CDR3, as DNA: TGTGCCAGCAGTTTTAGACAGAAGATCGGAAGAGTGAACACTGAAGCTTTCTTT. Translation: CASSFRQKIGRVNTEAFF. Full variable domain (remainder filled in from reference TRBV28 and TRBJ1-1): DVKVTQSSRYLVKRTGEKVFLECVQDMDHENMFWYRQDPGLGLRLIYFSYDVKMKEKGDIPEGYSVSREKKERFSLILESASTNQTSMYLCASSFRQKIGRVNTEAFFGQGTRLTVV.

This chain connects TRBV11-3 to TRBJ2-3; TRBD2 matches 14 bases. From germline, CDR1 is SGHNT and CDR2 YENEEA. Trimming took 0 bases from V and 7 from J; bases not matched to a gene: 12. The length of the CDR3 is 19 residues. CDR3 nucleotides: TGTGCCAGCAGCTTAGATCCCGCCTCCAGACTAGCGGGGGGGTATACGCAGTATTTT. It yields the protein CASSLDPASRLAGGYTQYF.

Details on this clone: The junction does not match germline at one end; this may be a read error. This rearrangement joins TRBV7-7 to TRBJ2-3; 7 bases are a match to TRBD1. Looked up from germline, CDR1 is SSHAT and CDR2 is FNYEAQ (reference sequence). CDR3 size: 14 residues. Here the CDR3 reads CASSPGQGADTQYF. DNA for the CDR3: TGTGCTAGCAGCCCAGGCCAGGGGGCAGATACGCAGTATTTT.

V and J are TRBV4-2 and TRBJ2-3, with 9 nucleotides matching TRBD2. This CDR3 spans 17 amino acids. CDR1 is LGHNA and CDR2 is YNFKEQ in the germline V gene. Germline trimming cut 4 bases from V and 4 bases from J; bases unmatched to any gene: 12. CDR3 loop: CASSPTRGRGGPDTQYF. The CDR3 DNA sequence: TGTGCCAGCAGCCCCACTAGGGGGCGGGGGGGGCCAGATACGCAGTATTTT.

CDR3 protein: CASSIVLSNTEAFF. The DNA of the CDR3 is TGTGCCAGTAGTATAGTACTCTCGAACACTGAAGCTTTCTTT. The chain uses TRBV19 and TRBJ1-1; D gene ambiguous. This CDR3 contains 14 residues. The germline V gene encodes CDR1 LNHDA and CDR2 SQIVND (reference sequence). Trimming took 1 base from V and 1 from J, leaving 7 bases between them. Complete variable domain (other parts from reference TRBV19 and TRBJ1-1): DGGITQSPKYLFRKEGQNVTLSCEQNLNHDAMYWYRQDPGQGLRLIYYSQIVNDFQKGDIAEGYSVSREKKESFPLTVTSAQKNPTAFYLCASSIVLSNTEAFFGQGTRLTVV.